This TCR beta chain was recovered during a study of T cell responses to AZD1222 COVID-19 vaccine. Only in-frame clones appear in the TCRdb table, and some are missing; sequencing was by immunoSEQ multiplex PCR. Found here are 75,000 to 100,000 clones, about 92% of them singletons; the top ten hold roughly 13%. J was trimmed by 7 bases and V by 1 base; bases with no gene match: 0. The CDR3 contains 13 residues. Germline lookup yields CDR1 LGHDT and CDR2 YNNKEL (reference sequence). V is TRBV3-1 (or the pseudogene TRBV3-2) and J is TRBJ2-5; 10 bases are a match to TRBD2. The sequences come from peripheral blood, collected on day 0 of AZD1222 vaccination. The origin of this receptor is an adult in good health. The CDR3 region has the DNA TGTGCCAGCAGCCAAGGGACTAGCGGGACCCAGTACTTC. Translated: CASSQGTSGTQYF.